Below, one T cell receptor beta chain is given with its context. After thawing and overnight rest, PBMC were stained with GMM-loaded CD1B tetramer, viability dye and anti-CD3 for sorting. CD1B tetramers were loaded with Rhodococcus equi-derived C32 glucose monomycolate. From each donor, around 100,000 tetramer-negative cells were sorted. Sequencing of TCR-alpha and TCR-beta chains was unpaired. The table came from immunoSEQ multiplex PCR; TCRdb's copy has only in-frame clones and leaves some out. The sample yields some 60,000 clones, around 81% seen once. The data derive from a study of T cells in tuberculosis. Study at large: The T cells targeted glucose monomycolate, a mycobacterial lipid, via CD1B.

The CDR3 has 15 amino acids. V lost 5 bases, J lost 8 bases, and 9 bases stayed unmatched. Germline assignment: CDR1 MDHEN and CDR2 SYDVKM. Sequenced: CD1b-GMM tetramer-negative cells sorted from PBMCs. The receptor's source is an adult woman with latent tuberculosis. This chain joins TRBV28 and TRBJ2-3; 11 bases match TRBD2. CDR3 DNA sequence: TGTGCCAGCAGTGCCCGACTAGCGGGAATGGCTACGCAGTATTTT. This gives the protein CASSARLAGMATQYF.